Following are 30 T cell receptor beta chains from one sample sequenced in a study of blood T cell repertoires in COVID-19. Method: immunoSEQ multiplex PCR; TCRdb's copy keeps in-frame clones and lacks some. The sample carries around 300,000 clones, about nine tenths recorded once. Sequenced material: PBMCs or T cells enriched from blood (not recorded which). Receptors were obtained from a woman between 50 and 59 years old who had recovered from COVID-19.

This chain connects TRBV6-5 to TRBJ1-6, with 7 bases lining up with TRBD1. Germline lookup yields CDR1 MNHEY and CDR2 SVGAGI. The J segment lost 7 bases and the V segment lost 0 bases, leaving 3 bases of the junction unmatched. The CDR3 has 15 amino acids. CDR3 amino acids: CASSYSTGRNSPLHF. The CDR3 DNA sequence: TGTGCCAGCAGTTACTCGACAGGGAGGAATTCACCCCTCCACTTT.

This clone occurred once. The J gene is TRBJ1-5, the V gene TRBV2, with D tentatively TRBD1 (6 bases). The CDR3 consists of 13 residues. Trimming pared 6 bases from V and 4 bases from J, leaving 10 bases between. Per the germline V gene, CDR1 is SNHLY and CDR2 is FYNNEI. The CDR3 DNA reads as TGTGCCAGCAGCCAGGACAGTAATCAGCCCCAGCATTTT. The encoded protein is CASSQDSNQPQHF.

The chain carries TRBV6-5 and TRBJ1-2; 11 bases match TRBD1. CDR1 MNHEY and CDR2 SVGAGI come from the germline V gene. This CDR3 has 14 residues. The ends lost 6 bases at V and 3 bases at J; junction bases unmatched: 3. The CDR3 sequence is CASRGTGGDYGYTF. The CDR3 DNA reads TGTGCCAGCAGAGGGACAGGGGGTGACTATGGCTACACCTTC.

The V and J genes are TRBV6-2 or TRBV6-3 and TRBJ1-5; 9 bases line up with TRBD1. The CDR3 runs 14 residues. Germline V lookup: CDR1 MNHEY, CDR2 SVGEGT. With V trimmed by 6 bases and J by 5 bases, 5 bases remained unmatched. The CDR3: CASSDGQGYQPQHF. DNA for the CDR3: TGTGCCAGCAGCGACGGACAGGGGTATCAGCCCCAGCATTTT.

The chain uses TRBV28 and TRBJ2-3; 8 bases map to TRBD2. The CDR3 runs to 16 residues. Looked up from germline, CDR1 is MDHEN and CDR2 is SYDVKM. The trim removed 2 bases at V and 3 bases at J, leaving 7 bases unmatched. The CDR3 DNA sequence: TGTGCCAGCAGTTTAATAAGCGGGAGCGGGACAGATACGCAGTATTTT. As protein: CASSLISGSGTDTQYF.

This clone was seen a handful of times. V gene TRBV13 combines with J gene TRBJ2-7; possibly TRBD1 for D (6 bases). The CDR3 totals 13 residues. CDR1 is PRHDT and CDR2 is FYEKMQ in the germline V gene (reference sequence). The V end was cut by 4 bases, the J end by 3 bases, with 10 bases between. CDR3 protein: CASSSGQYYEQYF. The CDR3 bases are TGTGCCAGCAGCTCCGGACAGTACTACGAGCAGTACTTC.

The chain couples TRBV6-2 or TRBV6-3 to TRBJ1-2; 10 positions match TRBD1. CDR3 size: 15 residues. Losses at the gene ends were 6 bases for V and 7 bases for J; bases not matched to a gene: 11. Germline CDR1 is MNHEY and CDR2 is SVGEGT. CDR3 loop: CASSQAGTGASGYTF. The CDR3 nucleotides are TGTGCCAGCAGCCAAGCAGGGACAGGGGCGAGTGGCTACACCTTC.

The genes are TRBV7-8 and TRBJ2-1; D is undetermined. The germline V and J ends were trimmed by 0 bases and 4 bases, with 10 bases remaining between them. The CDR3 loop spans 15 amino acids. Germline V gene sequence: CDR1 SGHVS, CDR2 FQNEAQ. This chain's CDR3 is CASSLAVATYNEQFF. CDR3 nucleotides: TGTGCCAGCAGCTTAGCTGTTGCCACTTACAATGAGCAGTTCTTC.

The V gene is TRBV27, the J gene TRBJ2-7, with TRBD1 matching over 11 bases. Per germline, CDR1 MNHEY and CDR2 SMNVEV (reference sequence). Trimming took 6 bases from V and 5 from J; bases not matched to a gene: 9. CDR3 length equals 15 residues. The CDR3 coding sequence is TGTGCCAGCAGACGTTGGGACAGGGGGTCCCACGAGCAGTACTTC. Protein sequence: CASRRWDRGSHEQYF.

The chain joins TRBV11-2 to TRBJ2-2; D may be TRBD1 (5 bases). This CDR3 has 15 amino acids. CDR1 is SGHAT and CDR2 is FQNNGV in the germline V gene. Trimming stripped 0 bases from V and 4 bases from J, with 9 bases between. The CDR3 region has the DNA TGTGCCAGCAGCTTAGACAGGGTGGCCACCGGGGAGCTGTTTTTT. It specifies CASSLDRVATGELFF.

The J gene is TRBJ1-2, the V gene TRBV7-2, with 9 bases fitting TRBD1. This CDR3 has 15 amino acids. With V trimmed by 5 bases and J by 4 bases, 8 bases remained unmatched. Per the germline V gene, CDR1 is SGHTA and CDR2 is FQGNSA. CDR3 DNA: TGTGCCAGCAGCCCACGGGGACAGGGAGTCTATGGCTACACCTTC. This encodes CASSPRGQGVYGYTF.

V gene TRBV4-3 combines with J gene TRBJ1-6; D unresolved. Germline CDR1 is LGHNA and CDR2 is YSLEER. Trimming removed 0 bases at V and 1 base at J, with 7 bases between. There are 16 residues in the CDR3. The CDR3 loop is CASSQDRGSYNSPLHF. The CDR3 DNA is TGCGCCAGCAGCCAAGATCGAGGTTCCTATAATTCACCCCTCCACTTT.

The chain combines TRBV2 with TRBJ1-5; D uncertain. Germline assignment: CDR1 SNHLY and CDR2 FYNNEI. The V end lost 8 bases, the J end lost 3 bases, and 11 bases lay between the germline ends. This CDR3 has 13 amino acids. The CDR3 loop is CASVRLLNQPQHF. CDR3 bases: TGTGCCAGCGTCAGGCTTCTCAATCAGCCCCAGCATTTT.

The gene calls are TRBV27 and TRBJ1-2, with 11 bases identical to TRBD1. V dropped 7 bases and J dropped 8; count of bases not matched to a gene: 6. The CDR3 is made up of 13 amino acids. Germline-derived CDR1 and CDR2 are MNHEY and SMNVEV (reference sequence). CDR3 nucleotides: TGTGCCAGCAAGCTACGGACAGGGGGCGGCTACACCTTC. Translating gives CASKLRTGGGYTF.

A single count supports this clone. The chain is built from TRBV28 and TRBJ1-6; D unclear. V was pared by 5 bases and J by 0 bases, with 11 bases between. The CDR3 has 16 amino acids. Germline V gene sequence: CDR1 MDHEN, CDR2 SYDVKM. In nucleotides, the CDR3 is TGTGCCAGCAGTACCATAGCAAGCTCCTATAATTCACCCCTCCACTTT. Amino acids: CASSTIASSYNSPLHF. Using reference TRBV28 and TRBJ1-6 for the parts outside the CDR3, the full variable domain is DVKVTQSSRYLVKRTGEKVFLECVQDMDHENMFWYRQDPGLGLRLIYFSYDVKMKEKGDIPEGYSVSREKKERFSLILESASTNQTSMYLCASSTIASSYNSPLHFGNGTRLTVT.

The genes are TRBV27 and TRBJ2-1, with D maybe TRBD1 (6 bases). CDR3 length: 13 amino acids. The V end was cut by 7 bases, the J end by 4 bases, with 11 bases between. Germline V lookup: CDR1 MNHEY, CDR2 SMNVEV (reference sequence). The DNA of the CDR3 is TGTGCCAGCACTCAGGGGAAATACAATGAGCAGTTCTTC. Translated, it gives CASTQGKYNEQFF.

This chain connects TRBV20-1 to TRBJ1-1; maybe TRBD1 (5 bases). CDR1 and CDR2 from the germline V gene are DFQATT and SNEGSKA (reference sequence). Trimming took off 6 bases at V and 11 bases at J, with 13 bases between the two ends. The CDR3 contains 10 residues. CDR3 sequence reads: CSAVEKGAFF. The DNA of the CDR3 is TGCAGTGCCGTTGAAAAGGGGGCTTTCTTT.

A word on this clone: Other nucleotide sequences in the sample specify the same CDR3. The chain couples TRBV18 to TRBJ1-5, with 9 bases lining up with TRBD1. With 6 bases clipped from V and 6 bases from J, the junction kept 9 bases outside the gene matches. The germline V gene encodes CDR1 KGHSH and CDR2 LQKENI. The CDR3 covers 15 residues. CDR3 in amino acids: CASSPGQGMGQPQHF. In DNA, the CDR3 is TGTGCCAGCTCGCCGGGACAGGGTATGGGTCAGCCCCAGCATTTT.

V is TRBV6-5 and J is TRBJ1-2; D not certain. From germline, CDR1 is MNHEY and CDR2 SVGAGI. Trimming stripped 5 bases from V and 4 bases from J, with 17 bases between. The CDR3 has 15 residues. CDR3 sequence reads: CASSRDRRRIYGYTF. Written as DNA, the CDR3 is TGTGCCAGCAGTCGTGACCGCCGGCGGATCTATGGCTACACCTTC.

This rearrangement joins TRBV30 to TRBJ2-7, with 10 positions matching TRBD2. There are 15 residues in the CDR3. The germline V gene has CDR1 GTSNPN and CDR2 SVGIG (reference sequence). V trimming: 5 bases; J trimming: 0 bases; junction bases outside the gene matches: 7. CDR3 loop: CAWGEGLAFSYEQYF. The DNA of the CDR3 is TGTGCCTGGGGAGAGGGACTAGCGTTCTCCTACGAGCAGTACTTC.

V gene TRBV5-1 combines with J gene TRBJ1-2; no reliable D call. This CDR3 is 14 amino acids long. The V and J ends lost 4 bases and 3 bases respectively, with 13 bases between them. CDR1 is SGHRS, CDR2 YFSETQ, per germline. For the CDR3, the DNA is TGCGCCAGCAGCCCACAGAACGTCGACTATGGCTACACCTTC. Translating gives CASSPQNVDYGYTF. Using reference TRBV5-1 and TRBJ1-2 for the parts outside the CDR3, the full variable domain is KAGVTQTPRYLIKTRGQQVTLSCSPISGHRSVSWYQQTPGQGLQFLFEYFSETQRNKGNFPGRFSGRQFSNSRSEMNVSTLELGDSALYLCASSPQNVDYGYTFGSGTRLTVV.

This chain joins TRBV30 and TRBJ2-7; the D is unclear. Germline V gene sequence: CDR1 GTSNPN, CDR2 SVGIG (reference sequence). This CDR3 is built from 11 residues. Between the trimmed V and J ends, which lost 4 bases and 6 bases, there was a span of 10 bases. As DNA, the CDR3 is TGTGCCTGGACGCGGTCGGCCGAGCAGTACTTC. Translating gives CAWTRSAEQYF.

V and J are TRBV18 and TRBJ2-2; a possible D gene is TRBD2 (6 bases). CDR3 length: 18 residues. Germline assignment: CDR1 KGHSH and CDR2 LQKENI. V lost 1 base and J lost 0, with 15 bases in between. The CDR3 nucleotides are TGTGCCAGCTCACCACGAGTTCGACGGGAGACGAACACCGGGGAGCTGTTTTTT. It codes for CASSPRVRRETNTGELFF. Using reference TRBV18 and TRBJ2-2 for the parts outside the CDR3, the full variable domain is NAGVMQNPRHLVRRRGQEARLRCSPMKGHSHVYWYRQLPEEGLKFMVYLQKENIIDESGMPKERFSAEFPKEGPSILRIQQVVRGDSAAYFCASSPRVRRETNTGELFFGEGSRLTVL.

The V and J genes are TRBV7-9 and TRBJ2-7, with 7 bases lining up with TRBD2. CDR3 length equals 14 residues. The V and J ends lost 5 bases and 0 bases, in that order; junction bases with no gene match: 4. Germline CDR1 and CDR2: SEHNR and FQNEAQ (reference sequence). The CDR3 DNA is TGTGCCAGCAGCCCCGGGACTACCTCCTACGAGCAGTACTTC. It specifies CASSPGTTSYEQYF.

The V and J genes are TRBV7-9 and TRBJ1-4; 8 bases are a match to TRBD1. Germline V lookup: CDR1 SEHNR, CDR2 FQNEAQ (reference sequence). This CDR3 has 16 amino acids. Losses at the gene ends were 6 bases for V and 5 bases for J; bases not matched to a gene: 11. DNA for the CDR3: TGTGCCAGCAGACGAGACAGGGGCCCGGGGAATGAAAAACTGTTTTTT. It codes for CASRRDRGPGNEKLFF.

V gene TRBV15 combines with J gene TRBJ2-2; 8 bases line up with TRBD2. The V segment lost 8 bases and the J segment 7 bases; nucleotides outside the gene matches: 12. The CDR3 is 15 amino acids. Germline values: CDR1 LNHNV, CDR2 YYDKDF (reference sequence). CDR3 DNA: TGTGCCACCGGGGGGCTTAGCGGGATTAGCGGGGAGCTGTTTTTT. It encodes CATGGLSGISGELFF.

CDR3 loop: CASSTGGTQYF. The CDR3 DNA follows: TGTGCCAGCAGTACAGGGGGGACCCAGTACTTC. The chain has TRBV12-3 or TRBV12-4 and TRBJ2-5; 8 bases align to TRBD1. The CDR3 runs 11 residues. Germline trimming cut 5 bases from V and 7 bases from J; bases unmatched to any gene: 0.

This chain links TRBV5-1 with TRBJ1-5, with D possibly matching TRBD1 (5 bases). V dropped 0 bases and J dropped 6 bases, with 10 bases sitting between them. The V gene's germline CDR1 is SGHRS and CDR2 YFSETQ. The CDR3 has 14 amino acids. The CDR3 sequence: CASSLGQGGQPQHF. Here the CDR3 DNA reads TGCGCCAGCAGCTTGGGGCAGGGTGGTCAGCCCCAGCATTTT.

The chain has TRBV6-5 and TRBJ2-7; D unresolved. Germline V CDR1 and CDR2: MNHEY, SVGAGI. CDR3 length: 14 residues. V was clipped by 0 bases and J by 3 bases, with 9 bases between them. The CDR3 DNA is TGTGCCAGCAGTTACTCTCCCGGTAGCTACGAGCAGTACTTC. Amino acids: CASSYSPGSYEQYF.

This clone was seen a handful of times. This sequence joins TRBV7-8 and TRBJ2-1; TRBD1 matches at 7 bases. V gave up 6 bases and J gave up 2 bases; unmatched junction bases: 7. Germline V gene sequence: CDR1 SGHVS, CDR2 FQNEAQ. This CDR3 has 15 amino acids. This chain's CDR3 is CASRDTGAPYNEQFF. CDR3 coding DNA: TGTGCCAGCAGGGATACAGGGGCCCCCTACAATGAGCAGTTCTTC. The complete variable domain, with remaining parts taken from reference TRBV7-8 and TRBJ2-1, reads GAGVSQSPRYKVAKRGQDVALRCDPISGHVSLFWYQQALGQGPEFLTYFQNEAQLDKSGLPSDRFFAERPEGSVSTLKIQRTQQEDSAVYLCASRDTGAPYNEQFFGPGTRLTVL.